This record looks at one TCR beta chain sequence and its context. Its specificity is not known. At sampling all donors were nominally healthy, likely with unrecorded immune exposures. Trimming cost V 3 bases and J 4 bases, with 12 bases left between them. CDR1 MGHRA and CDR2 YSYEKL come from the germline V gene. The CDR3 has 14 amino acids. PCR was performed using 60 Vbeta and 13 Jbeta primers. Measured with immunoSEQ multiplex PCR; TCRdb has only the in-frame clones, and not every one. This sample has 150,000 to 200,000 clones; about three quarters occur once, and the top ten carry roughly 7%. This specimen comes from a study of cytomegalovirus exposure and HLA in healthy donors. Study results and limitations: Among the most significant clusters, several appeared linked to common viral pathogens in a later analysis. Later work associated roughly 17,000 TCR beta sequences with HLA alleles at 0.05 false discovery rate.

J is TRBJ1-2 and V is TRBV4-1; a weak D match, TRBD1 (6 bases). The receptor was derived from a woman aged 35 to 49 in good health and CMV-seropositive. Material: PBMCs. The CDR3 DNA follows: TGCGCCAGCAGCCAGGAGGACAGAGGCTATGGCTACACCTTC. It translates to CASSQEDRGYGYTF.